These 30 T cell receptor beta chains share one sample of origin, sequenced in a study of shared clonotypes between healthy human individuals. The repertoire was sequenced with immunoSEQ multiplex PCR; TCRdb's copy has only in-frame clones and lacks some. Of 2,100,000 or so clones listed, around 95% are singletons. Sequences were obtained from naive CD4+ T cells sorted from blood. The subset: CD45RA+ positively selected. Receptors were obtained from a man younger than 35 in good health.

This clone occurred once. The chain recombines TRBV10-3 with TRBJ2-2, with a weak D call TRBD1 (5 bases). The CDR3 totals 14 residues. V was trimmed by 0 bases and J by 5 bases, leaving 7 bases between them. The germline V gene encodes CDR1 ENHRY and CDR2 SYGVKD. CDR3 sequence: CAISESAGTGELFF. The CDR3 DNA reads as TGTGCCATCAGTGAGTCAGCAGGGACCGGGGAGCTGTTTTTT.

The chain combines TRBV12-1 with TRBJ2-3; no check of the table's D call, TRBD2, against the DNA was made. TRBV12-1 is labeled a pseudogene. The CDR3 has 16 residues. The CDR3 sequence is CASSFAPSGRGDTQYF. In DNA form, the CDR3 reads TGTGCCAGCAGCTTTGCTCCTAGCGGGAGAGGAGATACGCAGTATTTT.

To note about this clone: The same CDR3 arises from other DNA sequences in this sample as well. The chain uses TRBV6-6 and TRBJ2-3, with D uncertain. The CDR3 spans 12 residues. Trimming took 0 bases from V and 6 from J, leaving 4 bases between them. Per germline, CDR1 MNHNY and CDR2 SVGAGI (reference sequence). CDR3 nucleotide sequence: TGTGCCAGCAGTTACTCGAGGGATACGCAGTATTTT. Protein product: CASSYSRDTQYF.

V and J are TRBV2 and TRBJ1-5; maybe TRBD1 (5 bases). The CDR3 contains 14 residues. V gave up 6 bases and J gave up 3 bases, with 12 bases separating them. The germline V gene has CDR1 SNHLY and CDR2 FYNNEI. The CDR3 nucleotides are TGTGCCAGCAGCCAGGACAAGGCCAATCAGCCCCAGCATTTT. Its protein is CASSQDKANQPQHF.

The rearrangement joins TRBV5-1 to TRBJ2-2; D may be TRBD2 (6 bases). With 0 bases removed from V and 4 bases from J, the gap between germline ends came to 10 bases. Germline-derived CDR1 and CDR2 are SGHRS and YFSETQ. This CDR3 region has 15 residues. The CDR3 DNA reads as TGCGCCAGCAGCTTGGACGGGAGTGTCACCGGGGAGCTGTTTTTT. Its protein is CASSLDGSVTGELFF.

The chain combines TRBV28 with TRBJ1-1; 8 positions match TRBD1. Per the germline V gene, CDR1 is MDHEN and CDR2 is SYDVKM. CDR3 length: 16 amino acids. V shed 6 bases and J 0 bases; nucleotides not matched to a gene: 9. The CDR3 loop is CASSPPGGGMNTEAFF. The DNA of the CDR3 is TGTGCCAGCAGCCCTCCAGGGGGCGGAATGAACACTGAAGCTTTCTTT.

The CDR3 coding sequence is TGTGCCAGCAGTGAAGGCAGCGGGTTCAGCTCCTACGAGCAGTACTTC. Translating gives CASSEGSGFSSYEQYF. The chain joins TRBV6-1 to TRBJ2-7, with TRBD2 as a possible D gene (6 bases). Between the trimmed V and J ends, which lost 1 base and 0 bases, there was a span of 13 bases. The CDR3 totals 16 residues. Per germline, CDR1 MNHNS and CDR2 SASEGT.

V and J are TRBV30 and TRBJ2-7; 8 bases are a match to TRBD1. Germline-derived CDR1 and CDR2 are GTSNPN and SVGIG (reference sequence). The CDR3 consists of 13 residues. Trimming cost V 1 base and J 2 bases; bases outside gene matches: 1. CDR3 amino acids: CAWSEQGAYEQYF. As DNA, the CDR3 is TGTGCCTGGAGTGAACAGGGGGCCTACGAGCAGTACTTC.

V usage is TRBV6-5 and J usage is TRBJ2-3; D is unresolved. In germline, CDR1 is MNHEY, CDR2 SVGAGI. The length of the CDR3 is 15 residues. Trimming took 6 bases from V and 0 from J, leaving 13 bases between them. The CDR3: CASRSGVRSTDTQYF. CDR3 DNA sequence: TGTGCCAGCAGGAGTGGGGTGAGGAGCACAGATACGCAGTATTTT.

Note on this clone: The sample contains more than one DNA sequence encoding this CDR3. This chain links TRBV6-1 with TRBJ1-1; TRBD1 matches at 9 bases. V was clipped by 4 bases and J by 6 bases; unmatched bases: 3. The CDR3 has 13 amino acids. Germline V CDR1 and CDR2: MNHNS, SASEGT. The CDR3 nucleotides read TGTGCCAGCAGTGGACAGGGGGGATCTGAAGCTTTCTTT. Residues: CASSGQGGSEAFF.

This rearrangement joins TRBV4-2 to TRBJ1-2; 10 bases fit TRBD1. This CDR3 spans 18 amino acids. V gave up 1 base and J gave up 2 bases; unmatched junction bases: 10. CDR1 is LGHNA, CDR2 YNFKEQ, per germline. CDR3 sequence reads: CASSQASGTGARNYGYTF. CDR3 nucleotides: TGTGCCAGCAGCCAAGCCTCCGGGACAGGGGCCCGAAACTATGGCTACACCTTC.

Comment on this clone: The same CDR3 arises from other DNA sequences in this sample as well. This CDR3 reads CASRPQGADGYTF. CDR3 DNA sequence: TGTGCCAGCAGACCCCAGGGGGCAGATGGCTACACCTTC. The chain employs TRBV2 and TRBJ1-2; 8 nucleotides align to TRBD1. Germline V gene sequence: CDR1 SNHLY, CDR2 FYNNEI. The J segment lost 6 bases and the V segment lost 6 bases, leaving 6 bases of the junction unmatched. The CDR3 length is 13 residues.

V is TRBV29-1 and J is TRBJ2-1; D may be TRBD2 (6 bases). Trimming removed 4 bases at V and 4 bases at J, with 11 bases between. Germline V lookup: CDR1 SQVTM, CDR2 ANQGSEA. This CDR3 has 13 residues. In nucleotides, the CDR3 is TGCAGCGTTGGGGACTCCTCTTACAATGAGCAGTTCTTC. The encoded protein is CSVGDSSYNEQFF.

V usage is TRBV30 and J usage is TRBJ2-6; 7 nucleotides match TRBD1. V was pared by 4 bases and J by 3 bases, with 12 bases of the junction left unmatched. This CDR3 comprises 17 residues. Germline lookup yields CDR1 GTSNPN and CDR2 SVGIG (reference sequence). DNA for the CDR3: TGTGCCTGGAATCGACAGGGCCAAGGGTTTGGGGCCAACGTCCTGACTTTC. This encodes CAWNRQGQGFGANVLTF.

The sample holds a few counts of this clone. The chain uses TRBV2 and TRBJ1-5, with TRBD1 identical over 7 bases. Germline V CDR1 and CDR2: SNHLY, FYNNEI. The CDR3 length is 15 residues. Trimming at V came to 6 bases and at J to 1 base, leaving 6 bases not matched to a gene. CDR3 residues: CASSYRGGSNQPQHF. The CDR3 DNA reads TGTGCCAGCAGCTACAGGGGTGGGAGCAATCAGCCCCAGCATTTT. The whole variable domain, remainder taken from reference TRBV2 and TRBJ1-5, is EPEVTQTPSHQVTQMGQEVILRCVPISNHLYFYWYRQILGQKVEFLVSFYNNEISEKSEIFDDQFSVERPDGSNFTLKIRSTKLEDSAMYFCASSYRGGSNQPQHFGDGTRLSIL.

The CDR3 here is CASSYRPGDPGGGYTF. The DNA for the CDR3 is TGTGCCAGCAGCTATAGACCGGGGGACCCCGGAGGTGGCTACACCTTC. The chain joins TRBV7-2 to TRBJ1-2, with D perhaps matching TRBD1 (5 bases). The CDR3 totals 16 residues. Germline V gene sequence: CDR1 SGHTA, CDR2 FQGNSA. Trimming removed 4 bases from V and 7 bases from J, with 22 bases in between. The variable domain in full, with the rest retrieved from reference TRBV7-2 and TRBJ1-2, is GAGVSQSPSNKVTEKGKDVELRCDPISGHTALYWYRQSLGQGLEFLIYFQGNSAPDKSGLPSDRFSAERTGGSVSTLTIQRTQQEDSAVYLCASSYRPGDPGGGYTFGSGTRLTVV.

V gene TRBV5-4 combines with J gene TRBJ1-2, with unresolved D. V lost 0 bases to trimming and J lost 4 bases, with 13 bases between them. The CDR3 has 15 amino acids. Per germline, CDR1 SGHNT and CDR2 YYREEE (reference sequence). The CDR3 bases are TGTGCCAGCAGCTTGGCCCGGGAACAGACCTATGGCTACACCTTC. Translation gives CASSLAREQTYGYTF.

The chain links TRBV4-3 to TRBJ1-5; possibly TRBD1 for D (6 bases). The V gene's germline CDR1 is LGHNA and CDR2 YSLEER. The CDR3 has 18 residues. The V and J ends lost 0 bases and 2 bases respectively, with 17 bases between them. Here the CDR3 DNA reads TGCGCCAGCAGCCAAGAGTTGGCGGGGGCAGGAGGCAATCAGCCCCAGCATTTT. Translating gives CASSQELAGAGGNQPQHF.

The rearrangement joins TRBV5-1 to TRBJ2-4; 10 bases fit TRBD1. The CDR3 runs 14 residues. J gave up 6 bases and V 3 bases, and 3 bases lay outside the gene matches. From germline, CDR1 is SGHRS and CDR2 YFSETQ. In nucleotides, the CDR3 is TGCGCCAGCAGCTGGGGACAGGGGTTAAACATTCAGTACTTC. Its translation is CASSWGQGLNIQYF.

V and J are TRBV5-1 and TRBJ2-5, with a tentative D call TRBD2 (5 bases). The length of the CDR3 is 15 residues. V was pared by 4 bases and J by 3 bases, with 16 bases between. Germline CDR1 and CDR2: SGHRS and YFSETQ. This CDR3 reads CASSPTGFPKETQYF. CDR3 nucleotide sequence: TGCGCCAGCAGCCCTACGGGGTTCCCGAAAGAGACCCAGTACTTC.

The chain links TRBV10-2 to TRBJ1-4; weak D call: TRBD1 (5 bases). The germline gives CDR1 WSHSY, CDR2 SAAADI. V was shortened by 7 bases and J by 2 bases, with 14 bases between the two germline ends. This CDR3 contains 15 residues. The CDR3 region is CASKSRAATNEKLFF. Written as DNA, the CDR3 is TGCGCCAGCAAATCCAGGGCTGCGACTAATGAAAAACTGTTTTTT.

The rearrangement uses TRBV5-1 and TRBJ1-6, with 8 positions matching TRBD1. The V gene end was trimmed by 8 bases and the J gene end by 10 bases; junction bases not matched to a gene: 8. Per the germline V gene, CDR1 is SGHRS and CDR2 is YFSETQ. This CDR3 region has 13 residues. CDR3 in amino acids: CASGQGDHSPLHF. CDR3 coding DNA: TGCGCCAGTGGACAGGGAGATCACTCACCCCTCCACTTT.

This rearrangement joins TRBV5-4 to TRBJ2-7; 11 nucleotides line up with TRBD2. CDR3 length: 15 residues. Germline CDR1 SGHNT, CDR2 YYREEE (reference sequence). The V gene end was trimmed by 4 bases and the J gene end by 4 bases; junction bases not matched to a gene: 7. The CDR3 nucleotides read TGTGCCAGCAGCCGTAGCGGGGGGGCCGGGTACGAGCAGTACTTC. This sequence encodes CASSRSGGAGYEQYF.

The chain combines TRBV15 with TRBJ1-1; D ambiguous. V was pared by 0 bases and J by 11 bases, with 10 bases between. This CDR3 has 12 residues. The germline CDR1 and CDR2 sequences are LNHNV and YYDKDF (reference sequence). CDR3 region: CATSRDASEAFF. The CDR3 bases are TGTGCCACCAGCAGAGATGCGAGTGAGGCTTTCTTT.

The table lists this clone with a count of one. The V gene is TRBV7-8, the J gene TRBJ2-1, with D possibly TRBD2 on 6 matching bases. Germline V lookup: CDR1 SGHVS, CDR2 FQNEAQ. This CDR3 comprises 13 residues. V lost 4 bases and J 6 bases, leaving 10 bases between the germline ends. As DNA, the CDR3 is TGTGCCAGCAGCTGGGCGGGGAGCAATGAGCAGTTCTTC. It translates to CASSWAGSNEQFF.

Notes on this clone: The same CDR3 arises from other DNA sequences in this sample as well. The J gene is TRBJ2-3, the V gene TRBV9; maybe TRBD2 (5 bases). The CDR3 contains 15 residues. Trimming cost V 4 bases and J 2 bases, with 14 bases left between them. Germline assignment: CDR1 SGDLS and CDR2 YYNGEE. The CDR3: CASSPTSGYTDTQYF. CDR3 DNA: TGTGCCAGCAGCCCGACAAGCGGATACACAGATACGCAGTATTTT. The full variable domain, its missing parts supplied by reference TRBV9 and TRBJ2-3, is DSGVTQTPKHLITATGQRVTLRCSPRSGDLSVYWYQQSLDQGLQFLIQYYNGEERAKGNILERFSAQQFPDLHSELNLSSLELGDSALYFCASSPTSGYTDTQYFGPGTRLTVL.

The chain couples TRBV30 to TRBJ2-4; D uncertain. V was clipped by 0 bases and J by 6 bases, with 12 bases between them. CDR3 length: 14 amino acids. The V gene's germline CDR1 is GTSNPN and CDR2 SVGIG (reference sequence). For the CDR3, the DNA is TGTGCCTGGAGTGTACAGCTCTCTTCAAACATTCAGTACTTC. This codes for CAWSVQLSSNIQYF.

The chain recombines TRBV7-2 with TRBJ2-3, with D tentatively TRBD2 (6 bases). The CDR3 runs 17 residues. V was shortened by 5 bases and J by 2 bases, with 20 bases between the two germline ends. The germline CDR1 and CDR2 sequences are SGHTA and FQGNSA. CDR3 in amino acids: CASSSAGFIIPTDTQYF. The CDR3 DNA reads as TGTGCCAGCAGCAGCGCGGGATTCATCATACCCACAGATACGCAGTATTTT.

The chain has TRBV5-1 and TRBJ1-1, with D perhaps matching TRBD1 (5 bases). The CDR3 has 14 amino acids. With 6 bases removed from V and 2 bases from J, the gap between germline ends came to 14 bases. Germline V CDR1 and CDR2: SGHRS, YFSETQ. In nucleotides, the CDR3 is TGCGCCAGCACCCAGGACACTACTAACACTGAAGCTTTCTTT. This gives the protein CASTQDTTNTEAFF. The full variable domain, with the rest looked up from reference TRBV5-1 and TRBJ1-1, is KAGVTQTPRYLIKTRGQQVTLSCSPISGHRSVSWYQQTPGQGLQFLFEYFSETQRNKGNFPGRFSGRQFSNSRSEMNVSTLELGDSALYLCASTQDTTNTEAFFGQGTRLTVV.

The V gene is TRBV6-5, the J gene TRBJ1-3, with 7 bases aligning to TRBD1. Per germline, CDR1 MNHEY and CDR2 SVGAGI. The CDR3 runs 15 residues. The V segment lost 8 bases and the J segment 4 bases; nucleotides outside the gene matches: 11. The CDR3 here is CASHPDRVSGNTIYF. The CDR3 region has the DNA TGTGCCAGCCATCCCGACAGGGTGTCCGGAAACACCATATATTTT.